This entry lists 7 T cell receptor beta chains sequenced from one sample in a study of CD8 T cells in ankylosing spondylitis. Via MiXCR, TCRdb re-called the 5' RACE reads, giving one row per CDR3 protein. The repertoire holds 700,000 to 850,000 distinct CDR3 sequences, with about 11% as singletons. Overall study results and limits: Typical of ankylosing spondylitis blood, it appeared, was a TCR beta motif of several highly homologous variants.

Their cognate antigens are unknown. The sample consisted of blood, either unsorted or a sorted T cell fraction (not recorded which). All receptors come from a male donor with ankylosing spondylitis.

The sample holds a few counts of this clonotype. The chain employs TRBV6-5 and TRBJ1-1, with D maybe TRBD1 (5 bases). CDR3 length: 15 amino acids. CDR1 MNHEY and CDR2 SVGAGI come from the germline V gene. Trimming pared 2 bases from V and 4 bases from J, leaving 14 bases between. CDR3 in DNA: TGTGCCAGCAGTTACGACAGAAGCGTCCCCACTGAAGCTTTCTTT. It translates to CASSYDRSVPTEAFF.

V usage is TRBV27 and J usage is TRBJ1-2; D perhaps matches TRBD1 (5 bases). V was clipped by 5 bases and J by 6 bases, with 19 bases between them. This CDR3 region has 15 residues. CDR1 MNHEY and CDR2 SMNVEV come from the germline V gene (reference sequence). The CDR3 bases are TGTGCCAGCAGTCCTATAGGGGATGAGAAAGATGGCTACACCTTC. Translated, it gives CASSPIGDEKDGYTF.

This clonotype appeared many times. This chain connects TRBV5-1 to TRBJ1-5; no definite D call. The CDR3 is made up of 14 amino acids. The V gene lost 0 bases and the J gene lost 3 bases, with 7 bases spanning the gap. Germline-derived CDR1 and CDR2 are SGHRS and YFSETQ. CDR3 sequence reads: CASSLGNANQPQHF. In DNA, the CDR3 is TGCGCCAGCAGCTTGGGGAACGCCAATCAGCCCCAGCATTTT. Based on the CDR3 plus reference TRBV5-1 and TRBJ1-5, the full variable domain is KAGVTQTPRYLIKTRGQQVTLSCSPISGHRSVSWYQQTPGQGLQFLFEYFSETQRNKGNFPGRFSGRQFSNSRSEMNVSTLELGDSALYLCASSLGNANQPQHFGDGTRLSIL.

This sequence joins TRBV24-1 and TRBJ2-1; either TRBD1 or TRBD2 may fit D (5 bases each). The V end lost 3 bases, the J end lost 7 bases, and 12 bases lay between the germline ends. Germline V lookup: CDR1 KGHDR, CDR2 SFDVKD. CDR3 length equals 14 residues. The CDR3 here is CATSDTTRTNEQFF. Written as DNA, the CDR3 is TGTGCCACCAGTGATACTACTAGGACAAATGAGCAGTTCTTC.

This clonotype was counted only a few times. The chain employs TRBV10-1 and TRBJ2-3; possible D gene TRBD2, 5 bases. The germline V and J ends were trimmed by 4 bases and 6 bases, with 8 bases remaining between them. The CDR3 runs 12 residues. Germline V gives CDR1 WNHNN, CDR2 SYGVQD (reference sequence). As DNA, the CDR3 is TGCGCCAGCAGTGGCGAGCGGGATACGCAGTATTTT. As protein: CASSGERDTQYF.

The sample holds many counts of this clonotype. The chain uses TRBV20-1 and TRBJ1-2; 9 bases are a match to TRBD1. Germline-derived CDR1 and CDR2 are DFQATT and SNEGSKA (reference sequence). The CDR3 covers 13 residues. The junction had 8 bases not matched to a gene; V was cut back by 5 bases and J by 7 bases. The CDR3 nucleotides read TGCAGTGCTGCCACAGGGGGCTCTGGTGGCTACACCTTC. Its translation: CSAATGGSGGYTF.

The chain is built from TRBV20-1 and TRBJ2-1; 7 bases map to TRBD1. Germline-derived CDR1 and CDR2 are DFQATT and SNEGSKA (reference sequence). This CDR3 has 12 residues. The ends lost 4 bases at V and 13 bases at J; junction bases unmatched: 10. The CDR3 bases are TGCAGTGCTACAAGACAGGGCCGGGGACAGTTCTTC. This encodes CSATRQGRGQFF.